Presented here are 26 T cell receptor beta chains from one specimen sequenced in a study of blood T cell repertoires in COVID-19. Sequencing was performed with immunoSEQ multiplex PCR; in TCRdb, only in-frame clones are kept and a portion is missing. Among around 130,000 clones listed, about four fifths were seen once. Specimen: peripheral blood. These receptors were collected from a human donor in a cohort sampled during active COVID-19.

A single count supports this clone. The V and J genes are TRBV7-2 and TRBJ2-3, with 8 bases fitting TRBD1. The CDR3 is 14 amino acids. After removal of 5 bases from V and 1 base from J, the junction contained 2 bases not matched to a gene. From germline, CDR1 is SGHTA and CDR2 FQGNSA. CDR3 sequence (DNA): TGTGCCAGCAGCCTGACAGGGGGCACAGATACGCAGTATTTT. Amino acid sequence: CASSLTGGTDTQYF.

The genes are TRBV7-8 and TRBJ2-2; the D gene is possibly TRBD1 (6 bases). Germline V CDR1 and CDR2: SGHVS, FQNEAQ. Trimming removed 5 bases at V and 4 bases at J, with 14 bases between. This CDR3 comprises 15 residues. CDR3 residues: CASSPRGDSTGELFF. The CDR3 nucleotides read TGTGCCAGCAGCCCCAGGGGAGACTCCACCGGGGAGCTGTTTTTT.

The V and J genes are TRBV7-2 and TRBJ2-1; 12 bases are a match to TRBD2. The germline gives CDR1 SGHTA, CDR2 FQGNSA. V dropped 4 bases and J dropped 10; count of bases not matched to a gene: 11. The CDR3 extends over 16 amino acids. In nucleotides, the CDR3 is TGTGCCAGCAGCTCCCTAGCGGGGGGGCCCCCGGGGGAGCAGTTCTTC. It specifies CASSSLAGGPPGEQFF.

The V and J genes are TRBV12-3 or TRBV12-4 and TRBJ2-3; the D is unclear. V was pared by 3 bases and J by 3 bases, with 7 bases between. The CDR3 runs 13 residues. This CDR3 is CASSFQATDTQYF. CDR3 DNA: TGTGCCAGCAGTTTTCAGGCGACAGATACGCAGTATTTT.

This clone was counted a few times. This chain joins TRBV15 and TRBJ2-5, with TRBD1 matching 7 bases. Germline values: CDR1 LNHNV, CDR2 YYDKDF (reference sequence). The CDR3 is 12 residues long. After removal of 10 bases from V and 3 bases from J, the junction contained 5 bases not matched to a gene. Here the CDR3 reads CASRDSEETQYF. CDR3 coding DNA: TGTGCCAGCAGGGACAGCGAAGAGACCCAGTACTTC.

The chain is built from TRBV28 and TRBJ2-6; 8 bases line up with TRBD1. Trimming removed 5 bases from V and 4 bases from J; junction bases left unmatched: 10. CDR1 MDHEN and CDR2 SYDVKM come from the germline V gene. The CDR3 is 17 amino acids. CDR3 in DNA: TGTGCCAGCAGTCGATTCTCAGGGGGCGCCGGGGCCAACGTCCTGACTTTC. It yields the protein CASSRFSGGAGANVLTF.

This clone was recorded only once. This chain links TRBV5-4 with TRBJ2-2, with D possibly matching TRBD1 (6 bases). The CDR3 runs 14 residues. Trimming removed 4 bases at V and 6 bases at J, with 13 bases between. Germline loops: CDR1 SGHNT, CDR2 YYREEE (reference sequence). The CDR3 DNA sequence: TGTGCCAGCAGCCAAGACAGGATGGCCGGGGAGCTGTTTTTT. Its protein is CASSQDRMAGELFF.

As regards this clone: At one end, the junction sequence differs from germline, possibly due to a read error. The chain combines TRBV7-7 with TRBJ2-5, with TRBD1 matching over 8 bases. CDR3 length: 16 residues. Germline values: CDR1 SSHAT, CDR2 FNYEAQ (reference sequence). The CDR3 coding sequence is TGTGCTAGCAGCTTTGGAACCCCAGGGGGCTCAGAGACCCAGTACTTC. This translates into CASSFGTPGGSETQYF.

This clone has just a few counts. The V call is TRBV11-2, the J call TRBJ2-5, with 11 bases matching TRBD2. The ends lost 5 bases at V and 5 bases at J; junction bases unmatched: 10. Germline assignment: CDR1 SGHAT and CDR2 FQNNGV. This CDR3 spans 16 amino acids. The CDR3 DNA follows: TGTGCCAGCAGCCCCTCTTTAGCGGGGGGGCACGAGACCCAGTACTTC. Translated, it gives CASSPSLAGGHETQYF.

With respect to this clone: This CDR3 is also generated by other DNA sequences in the sample. This chain links TRBV5-1 with TRBJ2-7; D is unclear. V was pared by 0 bases and J by 4 bases, with 5 bases between. This CDR3 has 12 residues. The germline CDR1 and CDR2 sequences are SGHRS and YFSETQ. The CDR3 protein is CASSLDRYEQYF. The CDR3 DNA is TGCGCCAGCAGCTTGGACAGATACGAGCAGTACTTC.

The gene calls are TRBV28 and TRBJ2-7, with 7 bases identical to TRBD2. V gave up 6 bases and J gave up 7 bases; unmatched junction bases: 9. Per germline, CDR1 MDHEN and CDR2 SYDVKM. This CDR3 has 13 amino acids. Written as DNA, the CDR3 is TGTGCCAGCAGGGAGGGGCGCGGGGGAGAGCAGTACTTC. This translates into CASREGRGGEQYF.

This chain joins TRBV19 and TRBJ1-1, with D unresolved. Germline CDR1 is LNHDA and CDR2 is SQIVND (reference sequence). The CDR3 spans 15 residues. Trimming left V 8 bases short and J 1 base short, with 17 bases between. The CDR3 sequence is CASGGRPTGNTEAFF. The CDR3 DNA follows: TGTGCCAGTGGAGGCCGTCCGACGGGGAACACTGAAGCTTTCTTT.

The chain carries TRBV10-3 and TRBJ2-7, with D unclear. Germline lookup yields CDR1 ENHRY and CDR2 SYGVKD. There are 14 residues in the CDR3. V was cut by 6 bases and J by 0 bases, with 12 bases left in between. CDR3 protein: CAISPGQASYEQYF. The CDR3 DNA sequence: TGTGCCATCAGCCCGGGTCAAGCCTCCTACGAGCAGTACTTC.

This chain links TRBV18 with TRBJ2-2; D may be TRBD2 (7 bases). Germline V gives CDR1 KGHSH, CDR2 LQKENI. The CDR3 sequence is 17 residues long. V was clipped by 0 bases and J by 5 bases, with 16 bases between them. CDR3 nucleotide sequence: TGTGCCAGCTCACCACCGAGGGGGGGCGCAAGTACCGGGGAGCTGTTTTTT. Its protein is CASSPPRGGASTGELFF.

This chain joins TRBV5-6 and TRBJ2-2, with D tentatively TRBD2 (6 bases). Trimming stripped 4 bases from V and 5 bases from J, with 15 bases between. Per the germline V gene, CDR1 is SGHDT and CDR2 is YYEEEE. This CDR3 is 15 amino acids long. CDR3 sequence reads: CASSPVGGGTGELFF. The CDR3 DNA reads as TGTGCCAGCAGCCCCGTGGGGGGTGGGACCGGGGAGCTGTTTTTT.

This chain uses TRBV11-2 with TRBJ2-1; D may be TRBD2 (5 bases). This CDR3 region has 12 residues. Germline V gives CDR1 SGHAT, CDR2 FQNNGV. The germline V and J ends were trimmed by 5 bases and 5 bases, with 7 bases remaining between them. CDR3 sequence reads: CASSALDNEQFF. The CDR3 nucleotides read TGTGCCAGCAGCGCACTAGACAATGAGCAGTTCTTC.

This clone came up once. The chain has TRBV19 and TRBJ1-4, with 7 bases lining up with TRBD1. This CDR3 spans 16 amino acids. CDR1 is LNHDA, CDR2 SQIVND, per germline (reference sequence). Losses at the gene ends were 5 bases for V and 0 bases for J; bases not matched to a gene: 6. The CDR3 here is CASSLRQGATNEKLFF. In DNA form, the CDR3 reads TGTGCCAGTAGTCTAAGACAGGGCGCAACTAATGAAAAACTGTTTTTT.

This chain connects TRBV2 to TRBJ1-4, with 10 bases fitting TRBD1. V lost 2 bases, J lost 15 bases, and 12 bases stayed unmatched. Germline lookup yields CDR1 SNHLY and CDR2 FYNNEI. The CDR3 has 15 residues. CDR3 residues: CASSESGTGAVVVFF. CDR3 DNA: TGTGCCAGCAGTGAATCCGGGACAGGGGCCGTCGTTGTGTTTTTT.

The chain joins TRBV12-3 or TRBV12-4 to TRBJ1-5; TRBD1 is a possible D gene (6 bases). Trimming cost V 7 bases and J 7 bases, with 14 bases left between them. The CDR3 covers 13 residues. The CDR3, as DNA: TGTGCCAGCAATACAGGGCAGGGGCAGCCCCAGCATTTT. It is translated as CASNTGQGQPQHF.

This chain links TRBV18 with TRBJ1-2; no reliable D call. The V gene lost 3 bases and the J gene lost 9 bases, with 11 bases spanning the gap. CDR1 is KGHSH and CDR2 is LQKENI in the germline V gene. The CDR3 is 12 amino acids. The CDR3 bases are TGTGCCAGCTCACCCGATGGGAGGCGCTACACCTTC. This codes for CASSPDGRRYTF.

The rearrangement uses TRBV6-1 and TRBJ1-1; 7 bases map to TRBD1. The CDR3 is 17 residues long. Germline assignment: CDR1 MNHNS and CDR2 SASEGT. V shed 1 base, J shed 6 bases, and the junction held 14 bases outside the gene matches. The chain's CDR3 is CASSEGEGAIPWAEAFF. The CDR3 region has the DNA TGTGCCAGCAGTGAAGGTGAGGGGGCGATACCTTGGGCTGAAGCTTTCTTT.

This chain connects TRBV5-1 to TRBJ2-1, with 11 bases aligning to TRBD2. The germline CDR1 and CDR2 sequences are SGHRS and YFSETQ. There are 16 residues in the CDR3. The J segment lost 2 bases and the V segment lost 4 bases, leaving 5 bases of the junction unmatched. As DNA, the CDR3 is TGCGCCAGCAGCCCTCTAGCGGGGGGTACCTACAATGAGCAGTTCTTC. It translates to CASSPLAGGTYNEQFF.

This rearrangement joins TRBV7-9 to TRBJ1-2, with no clear D. In germline, CDR1 is SEHNR, CDR2 FQNEAQ (reference sequence). Trimming pared 1 base from V and 2 bases from J, leaving 5 bases between. This CDR3 comprises 13 residues. CDR3 loop: CASSLGENYGYTF. The CDR3 region has the DNA TGTGCCAGCAGCTTAGGTGAGAACTATGGCTACACCTTC.

V and J are TRBV9 and TRBJ1-2; TRBD1 agrees at 12 bases. This CDR3 has 17 residues. V trimming: 3 bases; J trimming: 5 bases; junction bases outside the gene matches: 11. The V gene's germline CDR1 is SGDLS and CDR2 YYNGEE. The CDR3 nucleotides are TGTGCCAGCAGCGGCGCCGGGACAGGGGGCGGATGGTATGGCTACACCTTC. It codes for CASSGAGTGGGWYGYTF.

V gene TRBV7-9 combines with J gene TRBJ1-2; the D gene is possibly TRBD1 (5 bases). V lost 5 bases to trimming and J lost 4 bases, with 14 bases between them. CDR1 is SEHNR and CDR2 is FQNEAQ in the germline V gene (reference sequence). This CDR3 comprises 14 residues. CDR3 sequence: CASSQAGKGYGYTF. In DNA form, the CDR3 reads TGTGCCAGCAGCCAAGCAGGGAAAGGCTATGGCTACACCTTC.

This clone was counted a single time. The gene calls are TRBV6-5 and TRBJ2-2; the D is unclear. Germline CDR1 and CDR2: MNHEY and SVGAGI. V lost 5 bases, J lost 4 bases, and 5 bases lay in between. This CDR3 comprises 12 residues. The CDR3 sequence is CASSQATGELFF. The CDR3 region has the DNA TGTGCCAGCAGTCAGGCCACCGGGGAGCTGTTTTTT.